These T cell receptor beta chains were read from a single sample in a study of human T cells and chemical hapten exposure. TCRdb reprocessed the RACE reads via MiXCR and lists one record per CDR3 protein. The sample holds tens of thousands of distinct CDR3 sequences, 9.6% seen once. The starting material was whole blood, obtained in connection with sensitization to the hapten diphenylcyclopropenone (DPC). The receptors shown here come from a woman between 40 and 55 years old with alopecia areata. Some clones in this sample may be carry-over from other donors' samples. CDR3s include the opening cysteine and the closing phenylalanine or tryptophan. D genes are given only for firm matches. Clone size appears in some rows only: once, few, many, or a class for an expanded clone.

abundance	j_gene	d_gene	v_gene	CDR3nt	CDR3aa
.	TRBJ1-2	TRBD1	TRBV11-2	TGTGCCAGCAGCTTATCTGACAGGGCAGGTGGCTACACCTTC	CASSLSDRAGGYTF
many	TRBJ1-4	.	TRBV6-5	TGTGCCAGCAGTCAGGGACGGATTAATGAAAAACTGTTTTTT	CASSQGRINEKLFF
many	TRBJ2-2	.	TRBV6-6	TGTGCCAGCAGTTTCGGCACCGGGGAGCTGTTTTTT	CASSFGTGELFF
many	TRBJ2-1	.	TRBV27	TGTGCCAGCAGTTCTATCTCGAACCCGGGGGCCGGCTCCTACAATGAGCAGTTCTTC	CASSSISNPGAGSYNEQFF
many	TRBJ1-3	.	TRBV20-1	TGCAGTGCTCTTAACCCGAATTCTGAAAACACCATATATTTT	CSALNPNSENTIYF
many	TRBJ2-3	TRBD2	TRBV6-6	TGTGCCAGCAGTCCCAAGACTAGCGGGGTTCTCTCAGATACGCAGTATTTT	CASSPKTSGVLSDTQYF
many	TRBJ2-7	.	TRBV6-2/TRBV6-3	TGTGCCAGCAGCACCGCTGGCTGGCCCTACGAGCAGTACTTC	CASSTAGWPYEQYF
few	TRBJ2-7	TRBD2	TRBV29-1	TGCAGCGTTGAAGGCGGGGGGCATCGCGAGCAGTACTTC	CSVEGGGHREQYF
many	TRBJ2-5	TRBD2	TRBV7-2	TGTGCCAGCAGCTTAACGAGCGGGGGGGCCGAGACCCAGTACTTC	CASSLTSGGAETQYF
many	TRBJ2-3	.	TRBV29-1	TGCAGCGCCCTAGGGGTCCAGAGCGAGCTTAGCACAGATACGCAGTATTTT	CSALGVQSELSTDTQYF
few	TRBJ2-2	TRBD1	TRBV19	TGTGCCAGTCAACAGGGGGCGATAAACACCGGGGAGCTGTTTTTT	CASQQGAINTGELFF
many	TRBJ1-1	.	TRBV6-5	TGTGCCAGCAGATCCGGGCTATCGAACACTGAAGCTTTCTTT	CASRSGLSNTEAFF